Sequencing of this T cell receptor (delta chain) was carried out in a study of γδ T cells in repeated Plasmodium falciparum infection. In this sample, this clone turned up many times. TCRdb lists the protein of a much larger clone for this DNA, which differs at residue 14, so this is likely a read error; the protein given here is translated from the DNA itself. TCRdb called clones anew from the multiplex PCR reads with CATT. The sample lists more than 45,000 delta-chain clones, about 1.5% occurring once. Germline V lookup: CDR1 TSWWSYY, CDR2 QGS. The CDR3 runs to 17 residues. Vgamma9/Vdelta2+ and Vdelta2-negative gammadelta T cells were flow-sorted from PBMC for bulk sequencing.

The chain is built from TRDV1 and TRDJ1; no clear D gene. What was sequenced was gamma-delta T cells from blood. This receptor was taken from a pool of human donors (malaria-infected and uninfected, not separated). CDR3 amino acids: CALGERKGAQYTDRLIF. The CDR3 nucleotides are TGTGCTCTTGGGGAACGCAAGGGAGCCCAGTACACCGATAGACTCATCTTT.